This TCR beta chain was obtained from a study of blood T cell repertoires in COVID-19. Study details: T cells, B-cell-depleted T cells, or PBMCs provided the cDNA or gDNA that served as material.

The data were produced by immunoSEQ multiplex PCR, yet TCRdb's version contains in-frame clones alone and is incomplete. This sample has 250,000 to 400,000 clones, with approximately 88% found just once. The germline V gene encodes CDR1 MNHEY and CDR2 SVGEGT. V lost 0 bases, J lost 7 bases, and 9 bases lay in between. This CDR3 region has 13 residues. This clone has only one observation. The sequenced sample consisted of peripheral blood. This receptor was obtained from a woman aged 25 to 39 with COVID-19, enrolled during active disease. This chain joins TRBV6-2 or TRBV6-3 and TRBJ1-2; D gene uncertain. CDR3 in DNA: TGTGCCAGCAGTTACTCTCCGGTTTCTGGCTACACCTTC. Translated, it gives CASSYSPVSGYTF.